These 2 T cell receptor beta chains were all obtained from the same sample, sequenced in a study of blood T cell repertoires in COVID-19 (dated by TCRdb to the early 2020s). Library prep was done by the immunoSEQ multiplex PCR assay. This immuneACCESS table, as held by TCRdb, lists in-frame sequences with V and J called but not all clones. Of the missing ones, under half trace to an unresolved V gene in checked studies; the others have no known cause. For this sample the table gives about 280,000 clones, of which 80% to 90% were detected only once. Approximately 10% of the sample rests with the top ten. The specimen was peripheral blood. These receptors were taken from a woman aged 70-85 years with acute or convalescent COVID-19.

Worth noting for this clone: Other DNA variants within this sample encode the same CDR3. V is TRBV15 and J is TRBJ1-1; D remains ambiguous. There are 14 residues in the CDR3. Trimming cost V 0 bases and J 1 base, with 6 bases left between them. Germline V gives CDR1 LNHNV, CDR2 YYDKDF (reference sequence). The CDR3 sequence is CATSRDPGNTEAFF. Written as DNA, the CDR3 is TGTGCCACCAGCAGAGATCCAGGGAACACTGAAGCTTTCTTT.

The chain recombines TRBV2 with TRBJ1-3; no clear D. V gave up 0 bases and J gave up 4 bases, with 16 bases separating them. Germline V gene data show CDR1 as SNHLY and CDR2 as FYNNEI. The CDR3 totals 17 residues. The CDR3 nucleotides are TGTGCCAGCAGTGAAGCGCAAGTGGGCGGGAGAGGAAACACCATATATTTT. Its translation: CASSEAQVGGRGNTIYF. The full variable domain, rest sourced from reference TRBV2 and TRBJ1-3, is EPEVTQTPSHQVTQMGQEVILRCVPISNHLYFYWYRQILGQKVEFLVSFYNNEISEKSEIFDDQFSVERPDGSNFTLKIRSTKLEDSAMYFCASSEAQVGGRGNTIYFGEGSWLTVV.